This TCR beta chain was obtained from a study of T cell changes during pregnancy in multiple sclerosis. TCRdb keeps only in-frame clones here, not all; method: immunoSEQ multiplex PCR. The sample contains some 89,000 clones, about 94% of which appear only once. Trimming stripped 5 bases from V and 0 bases from J, with 15 bases between. The CDR3 covers 16 residues. CDR1 is SEHNR and CDR2 is FQNEAQ in the germline V gene (reference sequence). This sequence was found in a female donor with multiple sclerosis, enrolled in a pregnancy study. This sequence joins TRBV7-9 and TRBJ2-3, with D tentatively TRBD2 (7 bases). The sequenced sample was peripheral blood, obtained in the third trimester of pregnancy. CDR3 loop: CASSTRGAFSTDTQYF. The CDR3 nucleotides read TGTGCCAGCAGCACACGGGGGGCCTTTAGCACAGATACGCAGTATTTT. Together with reference TRBV7-9 and TRBJ2-3, the CDR3 gives the full variable domain: DTGVSQNPRHKITKRGQNVTFRCDPISEHNRLYWYRQTLGQGPEFLTYFQNEAQLEKSRLLSDRFSAERPKGSFSTLEIQRTEQGDSAMYLCASSTRGAFSTDTQYFGPGTRLTVL.